Presented here are 23 T cell receptor beta chains from one specimen sequenced in a study of T cells in Graves' hyperthyroidism and ophthalmopathy (dated by TCRdb to between 2017 and 2020). Library generation was performed with multiplex PCR. TCRdb lists the instrument as Illumina HiSeq 2000. TCR beta CDR3 regions were amplified from RNA transcripts. The first round of RT-PCR for the TCR CDR3 was performed with the HTBI primer set and the Qiagen OneStep RT-PCR kit. The public reads were reanalyzed by TCRdb: fastp trimming at Q25, MiXCR alignment, in-frame beta chains only. All rows with the same CDR3 protein become a single entry with the most common DNA and genes. The sample includes a few hundred thousand distinct CDR3 sequences, with roughly 13% observed a single time. Jointly, the top ten make up 5.5% to 7.5% of the sample. Sequencing was carried out using blood. The source is a woman aged 25-40 years with Graves' hyperthyroidism that later progressed to Graves' ophthalmopathy.

There are many counts of this clonotype. The genes are TRBV6-1 and TRBJ2-5; TRBD1 aligns across 7 bases. J gave up 0 bases and V 5 bases, and 9 bases lay outside the gene matches. The CDR3 runs 16 residues. Germline CDR1 reads MNHNS; CDR2 reads SASEGT. The DNA of the CDR3 is TGTGCCAGCAGTTCCCCGACAGGGCGGGACCAAGAGACCCAGTACTTC. Translating it yields CASSSPTGRDQETQYF.

This clonotype was detected ten times or more. J is TRBJ2-1 and V is TRBV12-3 or TRBV12-4, with TRBD1 identical over 11 bases. The junction had 12 bases not matched to a gene; V was cut back by 6 bases and J by 8 bases. There are 16 residues in the CDR3. The CDR3 region is CASRTNRDRGMYEQFF. The CDR3 DNA reads as TGTGCCAGCAGAACGAACCGGGACAGGGGGATGTATGAGCAGTTCTTC.

At least ten counts were recorded for this clonotype. This chain uses TRBV30 with TRBJ2-2; D is possibly TRBD2 (6 bases). Germline CDR1 and CDR2: GTSNPN and SVGIG (reference sequence). The CDR3 totals 16 residues. The V gene lost 3 bases and the J gene lost 5 bases, with 19 bases spanning the gap. The CDR3 DNA sequence: TGTGCCTGGAGCGGTGGGCGGGAAAGGAGGACCGGGGAGCTGTTTTTT. This gives the protein CAWSGGRERRTGELFF.

This clonotype has a handful of counts. The CDR3 nucleotides are TGTGCCTGGGATAACAGCTTGGGTGCCAATCAGCCCCAGCATTTT. It codes for CAWDNSLGANQPQHF. The chain links TRBV30 to TRBJ1-5; D unresolved. The CDR3 is 15 residues long. With 5 bases removed from V and 3 bases from J, the gap between germline ends came to 17 bases. The germline gives CDR1 GTSNPN, CDR2 SVGIG (reference sequence).

This clonotype was counted ten times or more. The CDR3 reads CASSAQTGVSNQPQHF. Here the CDR3 DNA reads TGTGCCAGCAGTGCCCAGACAGGGGTGAGCAATCAGCCCCAGCATTTT. The chain combines TRBV2 with TRBJ1-5; 8 bases match TRBD1. Trimming took 4 bases from V and 1 from J; bases not matched to a gene: 6. Germline assignment: CDR1 SNHLY and CDR2 FYNNEI. The CDR3 is 16 amino acids.

This clonotype came up many times. The chain carries TRBV20-1 and TRBJ2-7; TRBD2 agrees at 8 bases. CDR1 is DFQATT and CDR2 is SNEGSKA in the germline V gene (reference sequence). With V trimmed by 0 bases and J by 4 bases, 8 bases remained unmatched. The CDR3 consists of 15 residues. CDR3 in amino acids: CSARDPEAGAYEQYF. DNA of the CDR3: TGCAGTGCTAGAGATCCGGAAGCGGGAGCGTACGAGCAGTACTTC.

This clonotype has more than one count but fewer than ten. The genes are TRBV20-1 and TRBJ2-7; D possibly corresponds to TRBD1 (6 bases). The CDR3 loop spans 16 amino acids. Germline V gene sequence: CDR1 DFQATT, CDR2 SNEGSKA (reference sequence). The V end was cut by 3 bases, the J end by 9 bases, with 27 bases between. CDR3 residues: CSARDYGGGERIRQYF. CDR3 sequence (DNA): TGCAGTGCTAGGGATTACGGTGGGGGCGAGCGTATCCGGCAGTACTTC.

This clonotype was detected only a few times. This chain joins TRBV18 and TRBJ1-5; D unclear. The germline V gene has CDR1 KGHSH and CDR2 LQKENI. V lost 3 bases to trimming and J lost 4 bases, with 7 bases between them. The CDR3 covers 13 residues. The chain's CDR3 is CASSPGENQPQHF. The CDR3 region has the DNA TGTGCCAGCTCACCGGGAGAAAATCAGCCCCAGCATTTT.

V is TRBV4-1 and J is TRBJ1-2; no clear D. The CDR3 spans 14 residues. CDR1 MGHRA and CDR2 YSYEKL come from the germline V gene. V was cut by 2 bases and J by 5 bases, with 12 bases left in between. CDR3 coding DNA: TGCGCCAGCAGCCAACTCCTACAGACGTATGGCTACACCTTC. Its translation is CASSQLLQTYGYTF.

The chain links TRBV18 to TRBJ2-3; 10 bases match TRBD2. Germline V lookup: CDR1 KGHSH, CDR2 LQKENI. J lost 2 bases, V lost 3 bases, and 5 bases had no gene match. The CDR3 has 16 residues. In DNA, the CDR3 is TGTGCCAGCTCACCGACGCTAGCGGGAGTCACAGATACGCAGTATTTT. It codes for CASSPTLAGVTDTQYF.

This clonotype was seen ten or more times. V is TRBV2 and J is TRBJ1-5, with D unclear. Germline V gene sequence: CDR1 SNHLY, CDR2 FYNNEI. V gave up 5 bases and J gave up 0 bases, with 8 bases separating them. This CDR3 comprises 14 residues. The CDR3 sequence is CASSTDGSNQPQHF. CDR3 bases: TGTGCCAGCAGTACGGACGGTAGCAATCAGCCCCAGCATTTT.

This clonotype showed up many times. The V gene is TRBV14, the J gene TRBJ2-2; no clear D. With 0 bases removed from V and 0 bases from J, the gap between germline ends came to 11 bases. The germline CDR1 and CDR2 sequences are SGHDN and FVKESK. The CDR3 is 17 amino acids. The CDR3 loop reads CASSQDRYSSNTGELFF. CDR3 nucleotides: TGTGCCAGCAGCCAAGATCGGTACAGCTCGAACACCGGGGAGCTGTTTTTT.

This chain connects TRBV4-3 to TRBJ2-5; a possible D gene is TRBD1 (7 bases). CDR3 length equals 14 residues. Germline-derived CDR1 and CDR2 are LGHNA and YSLEER. V was pared by 1 base and J by 4 bases, with 10 bases between. The CDR3 spells CASSQGQGGETQYF. In DNA form, the CDR3 reads TGCGCCAGCAGCCAAGGACAGGGAGGAGAGACCCAGTACTTC.

This clonotype is a singleton in its sample. A read error may be the cause here, since a much bigger clone is one base away. The gene calls are TRBV30 and TRBJ2-1; 16 nucleotides align to TRBD2. The CDR3 contains 16 residues. Germline CDR1 GTSNPN, CDR2 SVGIG (reference sequence). Unmatched junction bases numbered 9, after V lost 5 bases and J lost 8 bases. The CDR3 DNA sequence: TGTGCCTGGGACGAGGGACTAGCGGGAGGGGCCGATGAGCAGTTCTTC. Its translation: CAWDEGLAGGADEQFF.

This clonotype was recorded many times. This chain connects TRBV20-1 to TRBJ1-1; D not resolved. V lost 6 bases to trimming and J lost 3 bases, with 11 bases between them. The CDR3 totals 12 residues. In germline, CDR1 is DFQATT, CDR2 SNEGSKA (reference sequence). The CDR3 region is CSADGSHTEAFF. The CDR3 DNA sequence: TGCAGTGCAGATGGGTCGCACACTGAAGCTTTCTTT.

This clonotype was found many times. The chain joins TRBV19 to TRBJ2-3, with D perhaps assigned TRBD1 or TRBD2 (6 bases each). The germline CDR1 and CDR2 sequences are LNHDA and SQIVND (reference sequence). Trimming cost V 5 bases and J 1 base, with 13 bases left between them. This CDR3 spans 15 amino acids. CDR3 coding DNA: TGTGCCAGTAGTCAACCAGGGGAGGGCACAGATACGCAGTATTTT. Translation: CASSQPGEGTDTQYF.

This clonotype appeared many times. The chain couples TRBV29-1 to TRBJ2-7; no firm D call. Germline CDR1 and CDR2: SQVTM and ANQGSEA. V lost 7 bases to trimming and J lost 6 bases, with 13 bases between them. This CDR3 region has 11 residues. CDR3 bases: TGCAGCGGAAACATAGGTCCCGAGCAGTACTTC. Its protein is CSGNIGPEQYF.

This clonotype occurred many times. The chain carries TRBV12-3 or TRBV12-4 and TRBJ2-7, with D perhaps TRBD1 or TRBD2 (5 bases each). Trimming took 6 bases from V and 0 from J, leaving 12 bases between them. The CDR3 covers 14 residues. CDR3 coding DNA: TGTGCCAGCAGAACCGGGACGTCCTCCTACGAGCAGTACTTC. This encodes CASRTGTSSYEQYF.

This clonotype was picked up many times. This chain uses TRBV11-2 with TRBJ2-7, with D maybe TRBD1 (5 bases). V lost 5 bases, J lost 4 bases, and 15 bases lay in between. The CDR3 has 14 residues. Germline CDR1 is SGHAT and CDR2 is FQNNGV. CDR3 loop: CASSKLNQGYEQYF. CDR3 nucleotide sequence: TGTGCCAGCAGCAAGCTAAATCAGGGTTACGAGCAGTACTTC.

This clonotype was observed a handful of times. The V and J genes are TRBV19 and TRBJ2-3; D possibly corresponds to TRBD2 (6 bases). CDR3 size: 16 residues. Germline V CDR1 and CDR2: LNHDA, SQIVND (reference sequence). The V end lost 0 bases, the J end lost 4 bases, and 14 bases lay between the germline ends. Here the CDR3 DNA reads TGTGCCAGTAGTATAGAGGGACTCCCTGGGGCAGATACGCAGTATTTT. Protein sequence: CASSIEGLPGADTQYF.

This clonotype was found many times. The chain uses TRBV28 and TRBJ2-7; D gene ambiguous. The V end lost 6 bases, the J end lost 1 base, and 10 bases lay between the germline ends. Germline V gene data show CDR1 as MDHEN and CDR2 as SYDVKM. CDR3 size: 13 residues. The CDR3 DNA reads as TGTGCCAGCAGACTTCCTGAGTCCTACGAGCAGTACTTC. It translates to CASRLPESYEQYF.

The sample holds many counts of this clonotype. This rearrangement joins TRBV20-1 to TRBJ2-1, with 9 bases fitting TRBD2. This CDR3 has 13 residues. Trimming cost V 3 bases and J 7 bases; bases outside gene matches: 4. Per germline, CDR1 DFQATT and CDR2 SNEGSKA (reference sequence). CDR3 protein: CSARSSGSNEQFF. The CDR3 DNA sequence: TGCAGTGCTAGGAGTAGCGGGAGTAATGAGCAGTTCTTC.

Many counts were recorded for this clonotype. The CDR3 coding sequence is TGCGCCTCTGGACAGTTATACGAGCAGTACTTC. Protein product: CASGQLYEQYF. The chain carries TRBV10-2 and TRBJ2-7; D possibly corresponds to TRBD1 (6 bases). CDR1 is WSHSY, CDR2 SAAADI, per germline. Between the trimmed V and J ends, which lost 11 bases and 4 bases, there was a span of 12 bases. This CDR3 contains 11 residues.